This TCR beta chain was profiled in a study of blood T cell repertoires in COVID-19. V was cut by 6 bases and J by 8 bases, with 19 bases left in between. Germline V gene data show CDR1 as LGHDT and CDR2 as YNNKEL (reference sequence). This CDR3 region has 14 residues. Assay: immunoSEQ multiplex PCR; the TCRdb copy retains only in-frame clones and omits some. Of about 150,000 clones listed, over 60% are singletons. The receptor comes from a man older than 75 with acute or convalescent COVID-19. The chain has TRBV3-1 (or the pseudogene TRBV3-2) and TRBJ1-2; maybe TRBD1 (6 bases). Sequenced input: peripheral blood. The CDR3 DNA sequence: TGTGCCAGCAGGCCATCATACAGGGCGGACGGCTACACCTTC. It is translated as CASRPSYRADGYTF.